This entry lists 28 T cell receptor beta chains sequenced from one sample in a study of blood T cells in healthy people across ages (dated by TCRdb to the mid-2010s). The library was made by 5' RACE. Data came from an Illumina HiSeq 2500. A second PCR of roughly 6 to 12 cycles was performed with a sample-barcoded 5' primer and a J-beta primer mix. The public reads were reprocessed in TCRdb via fastp at Q25 and MiXCR, keeping in-frame beta chains. Rows are combined by CDR3 protein, so each entry shows the most common genes and DNA. This sample is represented by hundreds of thousands of distinct CDR3 sequences; around 21% of them were singletons. Roughly 3.7% of the sample belongs to the ten largest clones. What was sequenced was blood. These receptors were collected from a man in his sixties or seventies in good health.

The table lists this clonotype with many counts. The chain links TRBV4-1 to TRBJ2-2; possibly TRBD1 or TRBD2 for D (5 bases each). The V end was cut by 5 bases, the J end by 2 bases, with 12 bases between. The CDR3 covers 15 residues. Germline V gene sequence: CDR1 MGHRA, CDR2 YSYEKL. The CDR3 nucleotides are TGCGCCAGCAGCTTCGAGAGGGGCAACACCGGGGAGCTGTTTTTT. Protein sequence: CASSFERGNTGELFF.

The V call is TRBV20-1, the J call TRBJ2-7; the match to TRBD2 covers 13 bases. V lost 5 bases to trimming and J lost 7 bases; unmatched junction nucleotides: 8. The CDR3 loop spans 14 amino acids. CDR1 is DFQATT, CDR2 SNEGSKA, per germline (reference sequence). This CDR3 reads CSAQPGLAGLEQYF. In DNA form, the CDR3 reads TGCAGTGCTCAACCGGGACTAGCGGGATTAGAGCAGTACTTC.

On this clonotype itself: A much more abundant neighbour one base away suggests this may be a read error. The chain employs TRBV2 and TRBJ1-1; tentative D call: TRBD1 (6 bases). CDR1 is SNHLY and CDR2 is FYNNEI in the germline V gene. Trimming shortened V by 10 bases and J by 1 base, and 10 bases separated the two germline ends. The CDR3 totals 12 residues. The CDR3: CATRTANTEAFF. CDR3 nucleotide sequence: TGTGCCACCCGGACAGCGAACACTGAAGCTTTCTTT.

This chain connects TRBV2 to TRBJ2-2; possible D gene TRBD1, 6 bases. V was pared by 5 bases and J by 0 bases, with 13 bases between. CDR1 is SNHLY and CDR2 is FYNNEI in the germline V gene. The CDR3 is 16 residues long. DNA for the CDR3: TGTGCCAGCAGTCAGATACAGGGCGCGAACACCGGGGAGCTGTTTTTT. It is translated as CASSQIQGANTGELFF.

The chain carries TRBV20-1 and TRBJ2-1; 7 positions agree with TRBD2. V lost 0 bases to trimming and J lost 4 bases; unmatched junction nucleotides: 12. The CDR3 is 17 amino acids. Germline V gene lookup returns CDR1 DFQATT and CDR2 SNEGSKA (reference sequence). The chain's CDR3 is CSARDLRGELDYNEQFF. In DNA, the CDR3 is TGCAGTGCTAGAGATCTTCGGGGGGAGCTGGATTACAATGAGCAGTTCTTC.

This clonotype was picked up a small number of times. One end of the junction varies from germline; a read error may be responsible. The J gene is TRBJ2-5, the V gene TRBV18; D is unresolved. The end of the DNA aligns better with TRBJ2-1, so the J call may be wrong. The CDR3 loop spans 12 amino acids. The V gene's germline CDR1 is KGHSH and CDR2 LQKENI. In DNA form, the CDR3 reads TGTGCCAGCACACCATTTGCGGACGAGCAGTTCTTC. This sequence encodes CASTPFADEQFF.

About this clonotype: The germline gene is not matched at one end of the junction; a read error may be the cause. The chain carries TRBV14 and TRBJ2-1, with D hard to call. TRBJ2-5 matches the DNA end more closely, so the J call is doubtful. Germline values: CDR1 SGHDN, CDR2 FVKESK. The CDR3 runs to 13 residues. CDR3 coding DNA: TGTGCCAGCAGCCAGGGCTTACAAGAGAGCCAGTACTTC. Amino acid sequence: CASSQGLQESQYF.

The J gene is TRBJ2-1, the V gene TRBV6-6, with D perhaps TRBD1 (6 bases). Deletions cut 6 bases from V and 2 bases from J, with 14 bases between. Germline lookup yields CDR1 MNHNY and CDR2 SVGAGI (reference sequence). The length of the CDR3 is 15 residues. CDR3 sequence reads: CASRPTGYTYNEQFF. The CDR3 DNA follows: TGTGCCAGCAGACCAACAGGGTACACCTACAATGAGCAGTTCTTC.

On this clonotype itself: With a much larger clone just one base away, this may be a read error. V is TRBV12-3 or TRBV12-4 and J is TRBJ1-2; no clear D gene. This CDR3 is 12 amino acids long. V lost 5 bases to trimming and J lost 4 bases, with 8 bases between them. The chain's CDR3 is CASSQRGYGYTF. In DNA form, the CDR3 reads TGTGCCAGCAGTCAACGGGGCTATGGCTACACCTTC.

Concerning this clonotype itself: One end of the junction is discordant with germline, which a read error may explain. The V gene is TRBV28, the J gene TRBJ2-5, with D maybe TRBD2 (5 bases). This CDR3 is 15 amino acids long. Germline loops: CDR1 MDHEN, CDR2 SYDVKM. The CDR3 DNA sequence: TGTGCCGGCAGTACTATTAAGAGAGGGCGAGAGACCCAGTACTTC. The encoded protein is CAGSTIKRGRETQYF.

This clonotype was picked up a small number of times. The J gene is TRBJ2-2, the V gene TRBV29-1; maybe TRBD1 (6 bases). The CDR3 sequence is 14 residues long. Looked up from germline, CDR1 is SQVTM and CDR2 is ANQGSEA. The germline V and J ends were trimmed by 5 bases and 4 bases, with 14 bases remaining between them. CDR3 residues: CSVIRDTFTGELFF. CDR3 sequence (DNA): TGCAGCGTTATTCGGGACACCTTCACCGGGGAGCTGTTTTTT.

This clonotype has only a few counts. The CDR3 loop reads CAISESKLAGGQDEQFF. DNA of the CDR3: TGTGCCATCAGTGAGTCTAAACTAGCGGGAGGCCAGGATGAGCAGTTCTTC. J is TRBJ2-1 and V is TRBV10-3; TRBD2 aligns across 12 bases. This CDR3 is built from 17 residues. Germline CDR1 is ENHRY and CDR2 is SYGVKD. Trimming at V came to 0 bases and at J to 8 bases, leaving 8 bases not matched to a gene.

This clonotype has more than one count but fewer than ten. The chain couples TRBV10-2 to TRBJ2-1, with a weak D call TRBD2 (7 bases). This CDR3 is built from 14 residues. In germline, CDR1 is WSHSY, CDR2 SAAADI. The V end lost 7 bases, the J end lost 4 bases, and 14 bases lay between the germline ends. CDR3 sequence: CASTAGGQYNEQFF. Written as DNA, the CDR3 is TGCGCCAGCACTGCCGGGGGGCAGTACAATGAGCAGTTCTTC.

This clonotype was detected only a few times. The chain carries TRBV5-1 and TRBJ2-6; D remains unclear. V lost 4 bases and J 0 bases, leaving 14 bases between the germline ends. The CDR3 sequence is 17 residues long. CDR1 is SGHRS, CDR2 YFSETQ, per germline. CDR3 amino acids: CASSPRTESSGANVLTF. The CDR3 DNA follows: TGCGCCAGCAGCCCTAGGACCGAGAGCTCTGGGGCCAACGTCCTGACTTTC.

The rearrangement links TRBV27 to TRBJ2-5; 13 nucleotides agree with TRBD2. The DNA matches TRBJ2-1 better at its end, which makes the J call doubtful. CDR1 and CDR2 from the germline V gene are MNHEY and SMNVEV (reference sequence). The CDR3 length is 15 residues. Here the CDR3 reads CASRSTSGRGNEQFF. In DNA, the CDR3 is TGTGCCAGCAGATCTACTAGCGGGAGGGGCAATGAGCAGTTCTTC.

The chain employs TRBV6-5 and TRBJ1-1; maybe TRBD1 (6 bases). The germline V gene encodes CDR1 MNHEY and CDR2 SVGAGI. This CDR3 comprises 14 residues. V was pared by 7 bases and J by 1 base, with 13 bases between. CDR3 coding DNA: TGTGCCAGCAAGGACAGCACGCAGAACACTGAAGCTTTCTTT. Its translation is CASKDSTQNTEAFF.

This clonotype was counted at least ten times. The CDR3 DNA is TGCGCCAGCAGCTTGGAATGGGTTCTCCAAGAGACCCAGTACTTC. This gives the protein CASSLEWVLQETQYF. The chain combines TRBV5-1 with TRBJ2-5; D remains unclear. The CDR3 has 15 residues. Trimming removed 0 bases from V and 1 base from J, with 10 bases in between. CDR1 and CDR2 (germline): SGHRS, YFSETQ.

This chain links TRBV20-1 with TRBJ1-4; 8 bases align to TRBD1. CDR3 size: 15 residues. V dropped 0 bases and J dropped 8; count of bases not matched to a gene: 8. In germline, CDR1 is DFQATT, CDR2 SNEGSKA (reference sequence). CDR3 bases: TGCAGTGCTAGAGATAGGGCAGGGGGCCGGGAAAAACTGTTTTTT. Translating it yields CSARDRAGGREKLFF.

Worth noting for this clonotype: A single base separates this from a much larger clone, so it may be a read error. The chain is built from TRBV12-3 or TRBV12-4 and TRBJ2-3; 7 bases align to TRBD2. The length of the CDR3 is 15 residues. Losses at the gene ends were 3 bases for V and 3 bases for J; bases not matched to a gene: 6. This chain's CDR3 is CASSLGGLTTDTQYF. CDR3 nucleotides: TGTGCCAGCAGTTTGGGGGGACTAACTACAGATACGCAGTATTTT.

This clonotype appeared a few times. The chain couples TRBV20-1 to TRBJ2-7, with TRBD2 identical over 7 bases. The J call may be wrong; the DNA end is better matched by TRBJ2-5. The CDR3 loop spans 14 amino acids. Germline V gives CDR1 DFQATT, CDR2 SNEGSKA (reference sequence). The CDR3 sequence: CSASPAGRAKTQYF. The CDR3 coding sequence is TGCAGTGCTAGTCCAGCGGGGCGAGCGAAGACCCAGTACTTC.

This clonotype was seen a few times. An end of the junction does not agree with germline; a read error may underlie this. The chain recombines TRBV20-1 with TRBJ2-5; TRBD1 matches at 8 bases. CDR3 size: 12 residues. From germline, CDR1 is DFQATT and CDR2 SNEGSKA (reference sequence). The CDR3 coding sequence is TGCAGTGCCCCCGGACAGGGAGAGGCCCAGTACTTC. It translates to CSAPGQGEAQYF.

The gene calls are TRBV7-2 and TRBJ2-5; D uncertain. The germline V and J ends were trimmed by 3 bases and 1 base, with 12 bases remaining between them. Germline V gives CDR1 SGHTA, CDR2 FQGNSA. There are 15 residues in the CDR3. The CDR3 DNA reads as TGTGCCAGCAGCTTGACCCCGGGTGTCCAAGAGACCCAGTACTTC. It is translated as CASSLTPGVQETQYF. The full variable domain, its missing parts supplied by reference TRBV7-2 and TRBJ2-5, is GAGVSQSPSNKVTEKGKDVELRCDPISGHTALYWYRQSLGQGLEFLIYFQGNSAPDKSGLPSDRFSAERTGGSVSTLTIQRTQQEDSAVYLCASSLTPGVQETQYFGPGTRLLVL.

This clonotype was observed a few times. The chain employs TRBV28 and TRBJ2-4; the match to TRBD2 covers 9 bases. V lost 6 bases, J lost 0 bases, and 9 bases stayed unmatched. CDR1 is MDHEN and CDR2 is SYDVKM in the germline V gene. This CDR3 is 17 amino acids long. The CDR3 DNA is TGTGCCAGCAGCTTGAATAGCGGGAGACTAGCCAAAAACATTCAGTACTTC. This translates into CASSLNSGRLAKNIQYF. The full variable domain, its missing parts supplied by reference TRBV28 and TRBJ2-4, is DVKVTQSSRYLVKRTGEKVFLECVQDMDHENMFWYRQDPGLGLRLIYFSYDVKMKEKGDIPEGYSVSREKKERFSLILESASTNQTSMYLCASSLNSGRLAKNIQYFGAGTRLSVL.

This sequence joins TRBV18 and TRBJ2-2; either TRBD1 or TRBD2 may supply D (5 bases each). CDR1 is KGHSH and CDR2 is LQKENI in the germline V gene. Trimming shortened V by 0 bases and J by 1 base, and 9 bases separated the two germline ends. CDR3 length equals 16 residues. The CDR3 is CASSPPGRLNTGELFF. CDR3 coding DNA: TGTGCCAGCTCACCACCGGGACGATTGAACACCGGGGAGCTGTTTTTT.

In this sample, this clonotype turned up a few times. As DNA, the CDR3 is TGTGCCACCAGTGCATGGGGTAACTATGGCTACACCTTC. Its protein is CATSAWGNYGYTF. The chain has TRBV24-1 and TRBJ1-2; no reliable D call. CDR1 is KGHDR and CDR2 is SFDVKD in the germline V gene. CDR3 length: 13 amino acids. V lost 5 bases and J lost 1, with 7 bases in between.

A few counts support this clonotype. V gene TRBV7-9 combines with J gene TRBJ2-2, with D possibly being TRBD1 (6 bases). Trimming took off 8 bases at V and 0 bases at J, with 13 bases between the two ends. The CDR3 runs to 15 residues. Germline V CDR1 and CDR2: SEHNR, FQNEAQ (reference sequence). The CDR3 protein is CASHRDTPNTGELFF. The CDR3 region has the DNA TGTGCCAGCCACCGGGACACCCCGAACACCGGGGAGCTGTTTTTT. The whole variable domain, filled in from reference TRBV7-9 and TRBJ2-2, reads DTGVSQNPRHKITKRGQNVTFRCDPISEHNRLYWYRQTLGQGPEFLTYFQNEAQLEKSRLLSDRFSAERPKGSFSTLEIQRTEQGDSAMYLCASHRDTPNTGELFFGEGSRLTVL.

The chain carries TRBV11-3 and TRBJ1-6; D call uncertain. Trimming removed 1 base from V and 9 bases from J, with 7 bases in between. The CDR3 sequence is 13 residues long. The germline CDR1 and CDR2 sequences are SGHNT and YENEEA. CDR3 in amino acids: CASSLGIGSPLHF. As DNA, the CDR3 is TGTGCCAGCAGCTTAGGGATCGGTTCACCCCTCCACTTT.

The rearrangement links TRBV27 to TRBJ1-6; D may be TRBD1 (5 bases). CDR3 length equals 14 residues. Looked up from germline, CDR1 is MNHEY and CDR2 is SMNVEV (reference sequence). V was cut by 2 bases and J by 7 bases, with 9 bases left in between. The DNA of the CDR3 is TGTGCCAGCAGTTTAGCCCGGGGGAATTCACCCCTCCACTTT. Translation gives CASSLARGNSPLHF.